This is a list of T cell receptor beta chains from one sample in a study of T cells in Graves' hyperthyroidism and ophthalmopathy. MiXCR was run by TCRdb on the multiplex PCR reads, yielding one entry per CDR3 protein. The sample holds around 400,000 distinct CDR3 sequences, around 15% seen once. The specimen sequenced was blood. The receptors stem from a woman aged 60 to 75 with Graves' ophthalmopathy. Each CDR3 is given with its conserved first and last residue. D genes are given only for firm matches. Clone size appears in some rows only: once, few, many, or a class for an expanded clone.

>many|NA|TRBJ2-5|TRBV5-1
CASSWMVRGETQYF
TGCGCCAGCAGCTGGATGGTCCGAGGGGAGACCCAGTACTTC
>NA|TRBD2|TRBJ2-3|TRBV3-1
CASSPPPSGGLGFGDTQYF
TGTGCCAGCAGCCCCCCTCCTAGCGGGGGCCTGGGGTTTGGCGATACGCAGTATTTT
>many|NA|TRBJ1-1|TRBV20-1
CSARATRGSYTEAFF
TGCAGTGCTAGAGCAACCCGGGGCAGCTACACTGAAGCTTTCTTT
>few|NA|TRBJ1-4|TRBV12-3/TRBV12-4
CASSFFREGSEKLFF
TGTGCCAGCAGTTTTTTTCGGGAGGGTAGTGAAAAACTGTTTTTT
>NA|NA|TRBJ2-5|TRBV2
CASSEAAGAGETQYF
TGTGCCAGCAGTGAAGCGGCAGGGGCGGGGGAGACCCAGTACTTC
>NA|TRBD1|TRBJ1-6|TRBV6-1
CASSSGQQNSPLHF
TGTGCCAGCAGCTCGGGACAGCAAAATTCACCCCTCCACTTT
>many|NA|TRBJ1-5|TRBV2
CASSEGGPWPQHF
TGTGCCAGCAGTGAGGGGGGGCCGTGGCCCCAGCATTTT
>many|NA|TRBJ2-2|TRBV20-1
CSAPPETTAGELFF
TGCAGTGCCCCGCCGGAGACGACCGCCGGGGAGCTGTTTTTT
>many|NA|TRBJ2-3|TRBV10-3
CAIGSGSTDTQYF
TGTGCCATCGGATCAGGGAGCACAGATACGCAGTATTTT
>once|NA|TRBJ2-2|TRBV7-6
CASSPPGVHTGELFF
TGTGCCAGCAGCCCACCAGGGGTCCACACCGGGGAGCTGTTTTTT
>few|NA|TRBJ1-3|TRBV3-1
CASSQVKAGSSGNTIYF
TGTGCCAGCAGCCAAGTAAAGGCCGGTAGCTCTGGAAACACCATATATTTT
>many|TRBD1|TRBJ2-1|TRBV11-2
CASSSNSGTGYNEQFF
TGTGCCAGCAGCTCTAACTCCGGGACAGGGTACAATGAGCAGTTCTTC
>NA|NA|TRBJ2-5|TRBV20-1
CSPVMETQYF
TGCAGCCCAGTCATGGAGACCCAGTACTTC
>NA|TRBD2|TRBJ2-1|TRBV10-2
CASKGGRGNNEQFF
TGCGCCAGCAAAGGCGGGAGGGGTAACAATGAGCAGTTCTTC
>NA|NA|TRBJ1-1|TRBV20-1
CSARDPGTAEAFF
TGCAGTGCTAGAGACCCGGGGACCGCTGAAGCTTTCTTT
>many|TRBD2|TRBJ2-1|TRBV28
CASSGRWGGSYNEQFF
TGTGCCAGCAGTGGGCGATGGGGGGGTTCCTACAATGAGCAGTTCTTC
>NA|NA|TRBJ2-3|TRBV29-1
CSVARTDRLSTDTQYF
TGCAGCGTAGCCCGGACAGACAGACTTAGCACAGATACGCAGTATTTT
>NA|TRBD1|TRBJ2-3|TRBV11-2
CASRTPGGYTDTQYF
TGTGCCAGCAGAACCCCAGGGGGTTACACAGATACGCAGTATTTT
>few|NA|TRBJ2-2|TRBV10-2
CASSENRRNTGELFF
TGCGCCAGCAGTGAAAATAGGCGGAACACCGGGGAGCTGTTTTTT
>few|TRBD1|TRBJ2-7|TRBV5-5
CASSLVAGTGIMSGSYEQYF
TGTGCCAGCAGCTTGGTCGCGGGGACAGGGATTATGTCAGGCTCCTACGAGCAGTACTTC
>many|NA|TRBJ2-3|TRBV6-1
CASRRGAITDTQYF
TGTGCCAGCAGGAGAGGAGCCATCACAGATACGCAGTATTTT
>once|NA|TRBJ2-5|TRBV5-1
CASSRGDGQIFQETQYF
TGCGCCAGCAGCCGCGGGGACGGACAGATTTTCCAAGAGACCCAGTACTTC
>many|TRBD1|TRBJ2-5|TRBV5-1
CASLPIPGGQYF
TGCGCCAGCCTCCCGATCCCAGGGGGACAGTACTTC
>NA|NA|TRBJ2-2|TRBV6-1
CASSDLLGGNTGELFF
TGTGCCAGCAGTGATCTCCTCGGGGGGAACACCGGGGAGCTGTTTTTT
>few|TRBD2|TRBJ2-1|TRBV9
CASSVASGNSYNEQFF
TGTGCCAGCAGCGTAGCTAGCGGAAACTCCTACAATGAGCAGTTCTTC
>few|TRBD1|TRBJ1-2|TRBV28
CASSRRGGFDVDSYTF
TGTGCCAGCAGCCGTAGAGGGGGCTTTGACGTTGATAGCTACACCTTC
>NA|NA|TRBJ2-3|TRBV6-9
CASSYRARSTDTQYF
TGTGCCAGCAGTTACCGAGCGCGGAGCACAGATACGCAGTATTTT